This T cell receptor (beta chain) was identified in a study of cytotoxic CD8 clonotypes in ibrutinib-treated CLL. Study results and limitations: Baseline levels were approached again at progression, after clonality had risen at ibrutinib response.

Between the trimmed V and J ends, which lost 2 bases and 0 bases, there was a span of 10 bases. This CDR3 comprises 16 residues. Per germline, CDR1 SNHLY and CDR2 FYNNEI. As for this clone: Its antigen is undetermined.

The planned depth of sequencing spanned 1 in 200,000 to 1 in 1 million T cells. Repertoires were generated with immunoSEQ multiplex PCR, while TCRdb's copy carries only in-frame clones and drops some. The repertoire holds 27,000 or so clones, with 70% to 90% as singletons. V usage is TRBV2 and J usage is TRBJ2-2, with D tentatively TRBD2 (7 bases). The starting material was PBMCs, obtained after 24 months of ibrutinib treatment. The sequence was obtained from a human donor with chronic lymphocytic leukemia. The CDR3 is CASSERGAANTGELFF. DNA of the CDR3: TGTGCCAGCAGTGAACGGGGGGCCGCGAACACCGGGGAGCTGTTTTTT.